This T cell receptor (beta chain) was obtained from a study of OX40 agonist ivuxolimab in advanced cancers. Points from the study as a whole: Patients with a partial response at 0.1-3.0 mg/kg had among the lowest clonal expansion.

A note on this clone: Its antigen is not identified.

TCRdb's copy holds only in-frame clones and misses some; the assay was immunoSEQ multiplex PCR. The table lists around 84,000 clones, over 85% of them singletons. Germline CDR1 SGHAT, CDR2 FQNNGV. This CDR3 region has 14 residues. This TCR derives from an adult with an advanced solid tumor such as melanoma, head and neck, liver or kidney cancer. This material consisted of CD4+ or CD8+ T cells sorted from blood, taken in a trial of the OX40 agonist ivuxolimab. This chain uses TRBV11-2 with TRBJ2-5; D is perhaps TRBD1 (6 bases). The assigned J gene may be wrong: the sequence end matches TRBJ2-7 better. CDR3 sequence: CASSRQTGIDEQYF. Here the CDR3 DNA reads TGTGCCAGCAGCCGGCAAACAGGGATCGACGAGCAGTACTTC.